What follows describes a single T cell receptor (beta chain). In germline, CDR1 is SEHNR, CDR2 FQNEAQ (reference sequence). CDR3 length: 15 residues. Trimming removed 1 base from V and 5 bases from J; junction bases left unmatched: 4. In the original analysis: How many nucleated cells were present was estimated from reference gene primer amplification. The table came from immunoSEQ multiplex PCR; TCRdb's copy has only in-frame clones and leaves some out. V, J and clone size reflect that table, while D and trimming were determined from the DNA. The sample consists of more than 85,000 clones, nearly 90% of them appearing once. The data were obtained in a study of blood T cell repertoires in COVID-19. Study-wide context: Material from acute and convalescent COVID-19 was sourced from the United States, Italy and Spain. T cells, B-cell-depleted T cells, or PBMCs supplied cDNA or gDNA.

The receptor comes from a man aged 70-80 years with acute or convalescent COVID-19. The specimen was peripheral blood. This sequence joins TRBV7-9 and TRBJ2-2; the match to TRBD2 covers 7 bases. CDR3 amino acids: CASSLVSGGTGELFF. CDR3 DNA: TGTGCCAGCAGCTTAGTATCGGGGGGAACCGGGGAGCTGTTTTTT. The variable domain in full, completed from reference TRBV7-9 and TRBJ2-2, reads DTGVSQNPRHKITKRGQNVTFRCDPISEHNRLYWYRQTLGQGPEFLTYFQNEAQLEKSRLLSDRFSAERPKGSFSTLEIQRTEQGDSAMYLCASSLVSGGTGELFFGEGSRLTVL.